The clone carrying this TCR beta chain appeared a single time. Its cognate antigen is unknown. V lost 5 bases and J lost 0; bases outside the gene matches: 7. The CDR3 is 16 residues long. The germline CDR1 and CDR2 sequences are MDHEN and SYDVKM. TCRdb's copy holds only in-frame clones and misses some; the assay was immunoSEQ multiplex PCR. The sample holds under 150,000 clones, about 87% seen once. The sample originates from a study of T cell responses to AZD1222 COVID-19 vaccine. Regarding the study as a whole: With dominance at 160-218 and 743-854, vaccine-associated CD4 TCRs spanned spike. Receipt of two AZD1222 doses was followed by a rise in Spike-specific TCR breadth and depth. The donor group comprised mostly white British people and more females; the analysis possibly underestimated clonal diversity. The study identified only five or six AZD1222 recipients as seropositive at baseline.

The sample here was peripheral blood, taken on day 0 of AZD1222 vaccination. The clonotype comes from an adult in good health. The V call is TRBV28, the J call TRBJ1-2, with TRBD1 matching over 9 bases. CDR3 coding DNA: TGTGCCAGCAGTAGGACAGGGGTTGAATCTAACTATGGCTACACCTTC. It encodes CASSRTGVESNYGYTF.